Below, one T cell receptor (beta chain) is given with its context. Its antigen is still unknown. No base qualities exist here, and no much larger clone lies one base off it. At diagnosis, tumor, uninvolved tumor-adjacent lung and peripheral blood were collected and then preserved as a mix of FFPE and fresh-frozen material. For TCR repertoire profiling, blood samples were analyzed in the form of peripheral blood mononuclear cells. The immunoSEQ Assay was used to sequence TCR beta CDR3 regions from DNA. The authors' analysis ran thus. T cell density was computed as TCR beta template counts normalized to usable DNA estimated by amplifying housekeeping genes. Using the preseqR package, richness was estimated by extrapolating to 120,000 templates for tissue samples and 400,000 templates for PBMC samples. Clonality was taken to be one minus Pielou's evenness. Tissue-enriched TCRs were identified through differential abundance testing performed on productive amino-acid clonotypes, with a minimum total count of 5 and an alpha of 0.1. The Jaccard Index and the Morisita Overlap Index were used to measure repertoire overlap between compartments. GLIPH grouped TCR beta CDR3s together with public tetramer-defined viral CDR3s, and a viral motif had to include at least three viral sequences and show V-gene enrichment. TCRdb obtained this table from immuneACCESS and retained in-frame rearrangements with V and J assigned. These tables miss some clones; where compared with another copy, unresolved V genes account for less than half of the shortfall, and the remainder is unexplained. V and J calls plus clone size are reproduced from that table; the DNA served to infer D and trimming. Here the sample has tens of thousands of clones; roughly 90% occur a single time. Approximately 15% of the sample rests with the top ten.

These data come from a study of T cells in localized non-small cell lung cancer (dated by TCRdb to the early 2020s). In the study overall: Comparing tumors with uninvolved tumor-adjacent lungs, the study looked at the T cell repertoires of hundreds of patients with early-stage NSCLC. All 240 or so NSCLC patients in the cohort were treatment-naive and had localized lung tumors that were resected. A mean age of around 66 years was recorded for the NSCLC patients, of whom around 140 were male and more than 95 were female.

The CDR3, cysteine through phenylalanine, is 13 amino acids long. Only the CDR3 part of the read is kept: 39 bases, read in frame from the first base. CDR1 and CDR2 were assigned from the germline V gene (reference sequence) as SSHAT and FNYEAQ. V sheds 2 bases and J sheds 3 bases, leaving 7 bases between their ends. Results the study describes overall, beyond this receptor: Because of the exploratory design, TCR variables were selected using unadjusted p-values without false-discovery rate correction. Uninvolved tumor-adjacent lung showed the highest T cell clonality, higher than tumor, which suggests more focused antigenic responses in the uninvolved tumor-adjacent lung. Because multi-region sequencing of the tumors was not done, intratumor heterogeneity could not be ruled out. Of the top 100 tumor clones, a median of 57 were detected in paired uninvolved adjacent lung; roughly 26 were also among that lung's top 100. Higher T cell density in blood was associated with longer overall survival, whereas higher clonality in adjacent lung was associated with shorter survival.

The V and J segments used are TRBV7-7 and TRBJ1-1; the D gene is unclear. The sequence was collected from a man aged 35-69 years with stage I squamous cell lung carcinoma. The sequencing here drew on peripheral blood, taken before any cancer treatment. The DNA reads TGTGCCAGCAGCTTAAACCTGGACACTGAAGCTTTCTTT. Its coded protein is CASSLNLDTEAFF.